This TCR beta chain was profiled in a study of T cell responses to AZD1222 COVID-19 vaccine (TCRdb year 2021). For context, the study as a whole: AZD1222 recipients whose second dose came at about 4 weeks and those whose second dose came at about 12 weeks were combined into one group, since spike-specific TCR depth and breadth did not differ between the two schedules. A total of 230 or so trial participants underwent TCR sequencing, of whom around 200 received two doses of AZD1222 and some 26 received two doses of the MenACWY control vaccine. Trial participants were enrolled by age into subgroups of 18-55, 56-69 and 70-plus years, and about 150, 27 and 61 TCR-sequenced participants, respectively, were included in these subgroups. Study-wide conclusions, independent of this receptor: Most participants were white British and females outnumbered males, and the authors suggested that clonal diversity may have been underestimated. Reportedly, almost half of the unique spike-specific TCRs recognized epitopes lying outside the regions that are mutated in the B.1.351 and B.1.1.7 variants. Conclusions about previously exposed vaccinees are limited, since just six or seven AZD1222 recipients were seropositive for SARS-CoV-2 at baseline. After two AZD1222 doses, spike-specific TCR breadth and depth were significantly higher than at day 0 and than in MenACWY recipients. In the small 56-69-year group, the increase in depth fell short of significance, most likely because of low power. Because no samples from the day 14 peak response were available, repertoires could be characterized only after the peak T cell response. The whole spike protein was spanned by vaccine-associated CD4 TCRs, and dominant responses were seen in regions 160-218 and 743-854.

The CDR3 regions of human TCRbeta chains were subjected to immunosequencing. As for the authors' bioinformatics: TCRs in the repertoires were compared against a reference library of SARS-CoV-2-specific TCRs that had been generated with the MIRA antigen-specificity platform. Breadth was defined as the fraction of unique TCRs that were SARS-CoV-2-associated. Depth was defined as the fraction of total T cells that were SARS-CoV-2-associated. Using the MIRA data, each spike-specific TCR was assigned both to the spike region to which the TCR was reactive and to a CD4 or CD8 class. Log10-transformed breadth and depth values were compared by one-way ANOVA with Sidak's multiple comparisons tests. This is the immuneACCESS table as TCRdb keeps it, with only in-frame sequences that have V and J called. A part of the clones is gone; compared with another copy, unresolved V genes explain less than half, and the rest is unexplained. The D gene and trimming were derived from the DNA, and the V and J assignments and clone size from that table. In this sample the table shows more than 110,000 clones, around 93% of which occur a single time. The ten largest clones take up 2.5% to 3% of the sample.

Regarding this clone: The antigen it recognizes is unknown. It has no much larger one-base neighbor in the sample; base qualities were not kept.

CDR1 is given as SGHAT and CDR2 as FQNNGV, both from the germline V gene. Trimming removed 3 bases from V and 3 bases from J, leaving 12 bases between the germline ends. From the cysteine up to the phenylalanine, the CDR3 has a length of 14 residues. The retained sequence is limited to the CDR3, 42 bases, with the frame set at the first base. This specimen's time point label, interpreted: baseline before first vaccination. Samples from vaccinated people were obtained from the UK trials COV001 and COV002, which included a single-blind randomized controlled phase 2/3 trial of AZD1222 (ChAdOx1 nCoV-19) in healthy adults. For TCRbeta chain sequencing, PBMC samples from trial participants were taken at day 0 and at day 28 after the second dose.

The sample consisted of peripheral blood, taken on day 0 of AZD1222 vaccination. The sequence was obtained from an adult in good health. The rearrangement joined TRBV11-2 to TRBJ2-7; the D gene remains uncertain. The DNA sequence reads TGTGCCAGCAGCTTTTTGCGCAGGAACTACGAGCAGTACTTC. Its protein product is CASSFLRRNYEQYF.